One and the same sample provided the 18 T cell receptor beta chains below, sequenced in a study of T cell changes during pregnancy in multiple sclerosis. Here immunoSEQ multiplex PCR was the method, and the copy in TCRdb shows in-frame clones only, minus some. The sample consists of about 55,000 clones, approximately 94% of them appearing once. The sample in question was CD8+ T cells from peripheral blood mononuclear cells, obtained in the third trimester of pregnancy. The origin of the receptors is a female donor with multiple sclerosis, enrolled in a pregnancy study.

J is TRBJ2-5 and V is TRBV7-9, with TRBD1 identical over 8 bases. Germline V lookup: CDR1 SEHNR, CDR2 FQNEAQ (reference sequence). J gave up 4 bases and V 8 bases, and 6 bases lay outside the gene matches. CDR3 length: 13 amino acids. As DNA, the CDR3 is TGTGCCAGCCTGGGACAGGAGGTAGAGACCCAGTACTTC. Translating it yields CASLGQEVETQYF.

This chain's CDR3 is CASIPGQGFRQPQHF. CDR3 bases: TGTGCCAGTATCCCGGGACAGGGATTTCGGCAGCCCCAGCATTTT. The chain is built from TRBV19 and TRBJ1-5, with 9 bases matching TRBD1. The germline CDR1 and CDR2 sequences are LNHDA and SQIVND (reference sequence). With V trimmed by 7 bases and J by 7 bases, 11 bases remained unmatched. The CDR3 has 15 residues.

This chain joins TRBV19 and TRBJ2-1; 12 bases line up with TRBD2. The CDR3 loop spans 17 amino acids. CDR1 is LNHDA and CDR2 is SQIVND in the germline V gene (reference sequence). The junction had 4 bases not matched to a gene; V was cut back by 4 bases and J by 0 bases. The CDR3: CASSTPGLAGSYNEQFF. In DNA form, the CDR3 reads TGTGCCAGTAGTACGCCGGGACTAGCGGGCTCCTACAATGAGCAGTTCTTC.

The rearrangement uses TRBV14 and TRBJ2-3; D gene ambiguous. The length of the CDR3 is 16 residues. The V gene lost 3 bases and the J gene lost 4 bases, with 17 bases spanning the gap. CDR1 is SGHDN and CDR2 is FVKESK in the germline V gene. The DNA for the CDR3 is TGTGCCAGCAGCCAGAGAGGTCACCAACCCGCAGATACGCAGTATTTT. As protein: CASSQRGHQPADTQYF.

This clone was seen a single time. The rearrangement joins TRBV7-6 to TRBJ2-7; 7 bases align to TRBD1. The V gene end was trimmed by 1 base and the J gene end by 1 base; junction bases not matched to a gene: 7. The CDR3 is 16 amino acids. Germline V gene data show CDR1 as SGHVS and CDR2 as FNYEAQ. In nucleotides, the CDR3 is TGTGCCAGCAGCTTAGGTATGGAGACAGGGTCCTACGAGCAGTACTTC. Encoded protein: CASSLGMETGSYEQYF.

The gene calls are TRBV11-2 and TRBJ2-2; 8 bases align to TRBD1. Germline CDR1 is SGHAT and CDR2 is FQNNGV. The CDR3 is 14 amino acids. The V segment lost 3 bases and the J segment 4 bases; nucleotides outside the gene matches: 1. The chain's CDR3 is CASSFDRGTGELFF. The CDR3 DNA sequence: TGTGCCAGCAGCTTCGACAGGGGCACCGGGGAGCTGTTTTTT.

The genes are TRBV13 and TRBJ2-7; 9 bases are shared with TRBD2. Trimming took 5 bases from V and 0 from J; bases not matched to a gene: 11. The CDR3 totals 17 residues. Germline-derived CDR1 and CDR2 are PRHDT and FYEKMQ (reference sequence). CDR3 region: CASSANPGTSSSYEQYF. DNA for the CDR3: TGTGCCAGCAGCGCCAACCCCGGGACTAGCAGCTCCTACGAGCAGTACTTC.

This rearrangement joins TRBV4-1 to TRBJ1-1, with D possibly matching TRBD1 (6 bases). Between the trimmed V and J ends, which lost 4 bases and 3 bases, there was a span of 12 bases. The length of the CDR3 is 14 residues. Germline V gene lookup returns CDR1 MGHRA and CDR2 YSYEKL. The CDR3: CASSRNGQYTEAFF. CDR3 nucleotides: TGCGCCAGCAGCCGGAACGGACAGTACACTGAAGCTTTCTTT.

The chain uses TRBV4-1 and TRBJ2-7; 9 bases are a match to TRBD2. CDR1 and CDR2 (germline): MGHRA, YSYEKL. The CDR3 contains 16 residues. The V and J ends lost 4 bases and 2 bases, in that order; junction bases with no gene match: 9. CDR3 DNA sequence: TGCGCCAGCAGCCCCCTCGGGGCTAGCGGGACCTACGAGCAGTACTTC. Translating gives CASSPLGASGTYEQYF.

With respect to this clone: This specimen includes other DNA sequences encoding the same CDR3. The chain recombines TRBV5-6 with TRBJ1-2; 7 positions match TRBD1. J was trimmed by 1 base and V by 2 bases; bases with no gene match: 2. Per the germline V gene, CDR1 is SGHDT and CDR2 is YYEEEE. The CDR3 spans 14 residues. CDR3 nucleotides: TGTGCCAGCAGCTTTGGGGACAGTAACTATGGCTACACCTTC. It encodes CASSFGDSNYGYTF.

J is TRBJ1-5 and V is TRBV27, with a possible D match to TRBD1 (5 bases). The CDR3 spans 13 residues. CDR1 is MNHEY, CDR2 SMNVEV, per germline (reference sequence). The V end lost 2 bases, the J end lost 4 bases, and 6 bases lay between the germline ends. CDR3 sequence: CASSLAGNQPQHF. As DNA, the CDR3 is TGTGCCAGCAGTTTAGCAGGGAATCAGCCCCAGCATTTT.

This clone showed up just a few times. The chain combines TRBV14 with TRBJ2-7; no clear D gene. CDR1 is SGHDN and CDR2 is FVKESK in the germline V gene. CDR3 length: 14 residues. V gave up 0 bases and J gave up 3 bases, with 9 bases separating them. CDR3 nucleotides: TGTGCCAGCAGCCAAGAAGGAGAGTTCTACGAGCAGTACTTC. It yields the protein CASSQEGEFYEQYF.

This clone occurred once. The CDR3 spells CASLAGGVTDTQYF. The CDR3 region has the DNA TGTGCCAGTCTAGCGGGAGGCGTCACAGATACGCAGTATTTT. The chain joins TRBV2 to TRBJ2-3; 11 bases map to TRBD2. This CDR3 is 14 amino acids long. Germline V gene sequence: CDR1 SNHLY, CDR2 FYNNEI. Losses at the gene ends were 9 bases for V and 2 bases for J; bases not matched to a gene: 4.

The rearrangement joins TRBV27 to TRBJ2-7, with 7 bases that match TRBD2. The CDR3 runs to 14 residues. Losses at the gene ends were 2 bases for V and 5 bases for J; bases not matched to a gene: 6. Germline CDR1 MNHEY, CDR2 SMNVEV (reference sequence). For the CDR3, the DNA is TGTGCCAGCAGTTTAAGGGCGGGAGCGGACGAGCAGTACTTC. Its translation is CASSLRAGADEQYF.

The rearrangement joins TRBV28 to TRBJ1-1; 9 nucleotides align to TRBD1. V was clipped by 4 bases and J by 8 bases; unmatched bases: 11. The CDR3 runs to 15 residues. Germline values: CDR1 MDHEN, CDR2 SYDVKM. The CDR3 is CASSSPTGTGREAFF. CDR3 nucleotide sequence: TGTGCCAGCAGTTCCCCCACCGGGACAGGGAGGGAAGCTTTCTTT.

The CDR3 nucleotides are TGCGCCAGCAGACTAGCGGGAGGAGAGCGGGTCCACAATGAGCAGTTCTTC. It is translated as CASRLAGGERVHNEQFF. This sequence joins TRBV5-1 and TRBJ2-1, with 12 bases that match TRBD2. The germline CDR1 and CDR2 sequences are SGHRS and YFSETQ. The CDR3 runs to 17 residues. V lost 5 bases, J lost 5 bases, and 11 bases stayed unmatched.

V is TRBV7-9 and J is TRBJ1-1; 10 positions agree with TRBD1. The germline CDR1 and CDR2 sequences are SEHNR and FQNEAQ (reference sequence). Germline trimming cut 5 bases from V and 0 bases from J; bases unmatched to any gene: 15. CDR3 size: 19 residues. CDR3 coding DNA: TGTGCCAGCAGCGAAGTCAAAACCGGGACAGGGGCCGTGAACACTGAAGCTTTCTTT. Translating gives CASSEVKTGTGAVNTEAFF.

The chain couples TRBV7-3 to TRBJ1-4; TRBD1 might be the D (6 bases). V was clipped by 8 bases and J by 8 bases, with 15 bases between them. The CDR3 has 13 residues. Germline-derived CDR1 and CDR2 are SGHTA and FQGTGA. CDR3 amino acids: CASRQGCCEKLFF. The CDR3 DNA is TGTGCCAGCCGGCAGGGGTGTTGCGAAAAACTGTTTTTT.